In this sample, the clone carrying this TCR beta chain turned up a few times. TCRdb fed the 5' RACE reads into MiXCR, producing one record per CDR3 protein. The sample carries some 57,000 distinct CDR3 sequences, around 5.2% recorded once. Germline-derived CDR1 and CDR2 are SGHTA and FQGTGA. CDR3 length: 13 residues. V lost 3 bases and J 7 bases, leaving 10 bases between the germline ends. The data originate from a study of neurological immune-mediated disorders. The source is a woman aged 50 to 60 with multiple sclerosis. This chain links TRBV7-3 with TRBJ2-1; D remains ambiguous. Material for sequencing was PBMCs. In DNA form, the CDR3 reads TGTGCCAGCAGCTTTCCGGGTCGTAATGAGCAGTTCTTC. This codes for CASSFPGRNEQFF.